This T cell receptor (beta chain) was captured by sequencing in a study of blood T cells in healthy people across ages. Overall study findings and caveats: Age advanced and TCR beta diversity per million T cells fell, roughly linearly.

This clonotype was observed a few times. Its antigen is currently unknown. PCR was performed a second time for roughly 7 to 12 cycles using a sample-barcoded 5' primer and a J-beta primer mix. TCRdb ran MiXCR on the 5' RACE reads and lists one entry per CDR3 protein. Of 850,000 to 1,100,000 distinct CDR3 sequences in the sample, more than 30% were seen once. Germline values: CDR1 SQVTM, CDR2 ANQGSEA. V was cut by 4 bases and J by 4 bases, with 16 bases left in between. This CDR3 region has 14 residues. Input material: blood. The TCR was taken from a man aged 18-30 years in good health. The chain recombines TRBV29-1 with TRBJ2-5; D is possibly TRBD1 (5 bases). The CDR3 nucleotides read TGCAGCGTTGGATCCGCCAGGGTGGGAGAGACCCAGTACTTC. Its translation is CSVGSARVGETQYF.